These 23 T cell receptor beta chains share one sample of origin, sequenced in a study of read filtering for tumor transcriptome and immune sequencing (dated by TCRdb to the early 2020s). Sequencing took place on an Illumina HiSeq 4000. Starting from roughly 440 ng RNA, TCR libraries were constructed with the Immunoverse kit using molecular barcoded adaptors that cover the alpha/delta and beta/gamma chains. TCRdb reworked the public reads: Q25 trimming with fastp, MiXCR clone assembly, productive beta chains retained. Records with the same CDR3 protein are collapsed into one entry carrying the most frequent genes and DNA. Counted in this sample were some 120,000 distinct CDR3 sequences; approximately 12% of them appeared once. The ten largest clones represent roughly 9.6% of the sample. The sequenced sample was a population of CD138-negative cells sorted from bone marrow. The sample's cell subset or site label is to be understood as: bone marrow mononuclear cells depleted of CD138+ plasma/myeloma cells by negative magnetic selection. Receptors were obtained from a donor older than 35 with multiple myeloma.

This clonotype was recorded many times. The chain couples TRBV5-1 to TRBJ2-1, with 10 bases identical to TRBD1. The germline V gene encodes CDR1 SGHRS and CDR2 YFSETQ. This CDR3 spans 14 amino acids. The J segment lost 5 bases and the V segment lost 4 bases, leaving 3 bases of the junction unmatched. The CDR3 here is CASSVGTGDNEQFF. In DNA, the CDR3 is TGCGCCAGCAGCGTAGGGACAGGGGACAATGAGCAGTTCTTC.

V is TRBV5-5 and J is TRBJ2-1; unclear D gene. There are 14 residues in the CDR3. Germline V gene data show CDR1 as SGHKS and CDR2 as YYEKEE (reference sequence). Trimming took 0 bases from V and 8 from J, leaving 12 bases between them. The CDR3 region has the DNA TGTGCCAGCAGCTTGGAATGGGTGGTGGATGAGCAGTTCTTC. Translation gives CASSLEWVVDEQFF.

As to this clonotype: A read error is the likely source, as a far larger clone sits one nucleotide away. This chain links TRBV11-2 with TRBJ2-1; 11 positions agree with TRBD1. CDR1 is SGHAT and CDR2 is FQNNGV in the germline V gene. This CDR3 has 15 amino acids. CDR3 amino acids: CASSFRDRGFSERFF. The CDR3 DNA reads as TGTGCCAGCAGCTTCAGGGACAGGGGGTTCAGTGAGCGGTTCTTC.

In this sample, this clonotype turned up many times. This chain uses TRBV3-1 with TRBJ2-2, with 10 bases fitting TRBD2. The J segment lost 0 bases and the V segment lost 11 bases, leaving 9 bases of the junction unmatched. CDR1 and CDR2 from the germline V gene are LGHDT and YNNKEL (reference sequence). CDR3 length equals 16 residues. The CDR3 protein is CASRIAGGPNTGELFF. The CDR3 DNA is TGTGCCTCCCGGATAGCGGGAGGCCCGAACACCGGGGAGCTGTTTTTT.

This clonotype was recorded many times. V is TRBV5-5 and J is TRBJ1-5, with D perhaps TRBD1 (5 bases). With 4 bases removed from V and 7 bases from J, the gap between germline ends came to 18 bases. This CDR3 comprises 15 residues. CDR1 is SGHKS and CDR2 is YYEKEE in the germline V gene (reference sequence). CDR3 DNA: TGTGCCAGCAGCCCCGTCGAGGTCAGGGAACAGCCCCAGCATTTT. Residues: CASSPVEVREQPQHF.

Turning to this clonotype: A clone one base away is much larger, so this may be a read error. This chain connects TRBV28 to TRBJ1-4; no clear D gene. CDR3 length equals 14 residues. Per the germline V gene, CDR1 is MDHEN and CDR2 is SYDVKM. The germline V and J ends were trimmed by 5 bases and 4 bases, with 11 bases remaining between them. CDR3 protein: CASSKRGNNEKLFF. CDR3 in DNA: TGTGCCAGCAGTAAACGGGGAAATAATGAAAAACTGTTTTTT.

A note on this clonotype: A read error is possible here, since a much larger clone lies one base away. The chain uses TRBV11-2 and TRBJ1-2, with D uncertain. Germline loops: CDR1 SGHAT, CDR2 FQNNGV. Trimming stripped 2 bases from V and 3 bases from J, with 10 bases between. This CDR3 comprises 14 residues. CDR3 coding DNA: TGTGCCAGCAGCTTAAACCCTGACTACTATGGCTACACCTTC. Its protein is CASSLNPDYYGYTF.

In regard to this clonotype: This may be a read error, as it is one base from a much larger clone. This rearrangement joins TRBV5-6 to TRBJ1-5; 7 positions match TRBD1. The CDR3 contains 15 residues. CDR1 and CDR2 (germline): SGHDT, YYEEEE. J gave up 6 bases and V 4 bases, and 10 bases lay outside the gene matches. CDR3 sequence (DNA): TGTGCCAGCAGCCAGACAGGGTGCGATGGTCAGCCCCAGCATTTT. Translated, it gives CASSQTGCDGQPQHF.

On this clonotype: A read error likely explains this, since a far larger clone differs by one base. V gene TRBV7-8 combines with J gene TRBJ2-1, with 9 bases identical to TRBD2. The germline gives CDR1 SGHVS, CDR2 FQNEAQ. Germline trimming cut 3 bases from V and 0 bases from J; bases unmatched to any gene: 3. This CDR3 comprises 16 residues. The CDR3 is CASSFSSGDSYNEQFF. DNA of the CDR3: TGTGCCAGCAGCTTTTCTAGCGGGGACTCCTACAATGAGCAGTTCTTC.

This clonotype was observed at least ten times. J is TRBJ2-3 and V is TRBV7-9; TRBD2 agrees at 9 bases. Germline CDR1 is SEHNR and CDR2 is FQNEAQ (reference sequence). This CDR3 contains 18 residues. J gave up 2 bases and V 5 bases, and 14 bases lay outside the gene matches. In DNA form, the CDR3 reads TGTGCCAGCAGCCTAGGGTCGGCTAGCGGGGCGAACACAGATACGCAGTATTTT. Protein product: CASSLGSASGANTDTQYF.

This clonotype has only a few counts. This may be a read error: a much more frequent sequence differs by one nucleotide. This chain joins TRBV20-1 and TRBJ2-1; D might be TRBD2 (5 bases). This CDR3 spans 17 amino acids. Germline CDR1 is DFQATT and CDR2 is SNEGSKA (reference sequence). The germline V and J ends were trimmed by 0 bases and 11 bases, with 26 bases remaining between them. This CDR3 is CSARDSYLASSYSKQFF. DNA for the CDR3: TGCAGTGCTAGAGACTCCTATTTAGCGAGCTCCTACAGTAAGCAGTTCTTC.

This clonotype was seen ten or more times. V and J are TRBV2 and TRBJ2-3; tentative D call: TRBD1 (5 bases). Between the trimmed V and J ends, which lost 4 bases and 1 base, there was a span of 6 bases. This CDR3 is 13 amino acids long. Germline V gene data show CDR1 as SNHLY and CDR2 as FYNNEI. CDR3 protein: CASSVQGTDTQYF. CDR3 DNA: TGTGCCAGCAGTGTACAGGGCACAGATACGCAGTATTTT.

This clonotype was counted many times. The V call is TRBV30, the J call TRBJ2-7, with 7 nucleotides matching TRBD2. V was clipped by 2 bases and J by 0 bases; unmatched bases: 7. CDR1 is GTSNPN and CDR2 is SVGIG in the germline V gene (reference sequence). This CDR3 has 15 residues. The CDR3 loop is CAWSSLRGSSYEQYF. The DNA for the CDR3 is TGTGCCTGGAGTTCCCTCCGCGGGAGCTCCTACGAGCAGTACTTC.

In this sample, this clonotype turned up many times. The chain has TRBV20-1 and TRBJ1-6, with no clear D. Deletions cut 0 bases from V and 8 bases from J, with 20 bases between. The CDR3 length is 17 residues. Germline V lookup: CDR1 DFQATT, CDR2 SNEGSKA (reference sequence). The CDR3 bases are TGCAGTGCTAGAGATCTCGGCCAGGTAGACGGGGATTCACCCCTCCACTTT. Amino acids: CSARDLGQVDGDSPLHF.

This clonotype was detected ten times or more. The J gene is TRBJ2-3, the V gene TRBV5-6, with a tentative D call TRBD2 (6 bases). Germline V gives CDR1 SGHDT, CDR2 YYEEEE. Trimming removed 1 base from V and 1 base from J, with 10 bases in between. This CDR3 has 15 residues. CDR3 sequence (DNA): TGTGCCAGCAGCTTGTCGTTAGCGGGCACAGATACGCAGTATTTT. This translates into CASSLSLAGTDTQYF.

This clonotype appeared many times. V and J are TRBV6-1 and TRBJ1-2; D might be TRBD1 (6 bases). V shed 3 bases and J shed 6 bases, with 20 bases lying between them. Germline V gene sequence: CDR1 MNHNS, CDR2 SASEGT. The CDR3 contains 16 residues. CDR3 nucleotide sequence: TGTGCCAGCAGTGATGGGGGAGGGACACAGGTTCATGGCTACACCTTC. It specifies CASSDGGGTQVHGYTF.

A remark on this clonotype: A read error may explain this, as a much larger clone is one base away. This chain uses TRBV7-2 with TRBJ2-3; D is possibly TRBD1 or TRBD2 (5 bases each). Deletions cut 5 bases from V and 1 base from J, with 13 bases between. The V gene's germline CDR1 is SGHTA and CDR2 FQGNSA. CDR3 length: 15 amino acids. The CDR3 DNA follows: TGTGCCAGCAGCCGGGACGGCTACGGCACAGATACGCAGTATTTT. As protein: CASSRDGYGTDTQYF.

The V call is TRBV24-1, the J call TRBJ2-5; TRBD1 matches at 8 bases. Per germline, CDR1 KGHDR and CDR2 SFDVKD. After removal of 5 bases from V and 4 bases from J, the junction contained 5 bases not matched to a gene. CDR3 size: 14 residues. As DNA, the CDR3 is TGTGCCACCAGTGGGGCAGGGGGCGCAGAGACCCAGTACTTC. Amino acids: CATSGAGGAETQYF.

In the case of this clonotype: A much larger clone sits a single nucleotide away, making a read error possible. The chain recombines TRBV20-1 with TRBJ2-3, with D unclear. The CDR3 is made up of 16 amino acids. V was pared by 0 bases and J by 2 bases, with 15 bases between. Germline loops: CDR1 DFQATT, CDR2 SNEGSKA (reference sequence). CDR3 sequence reads: CSARDLVSTNTDTQYF. The CDR3 region has the DNA TGCAGTGCTAGAGATCTCGTCAGTACTAACACAGATACGCAGTATTTT.

At least ten counts were recorded for this clonotype. The J gene is TRBJ1-4, the V gene TRBV7-2, with 9 bases identical to TRBD1. V shed 0 bases, J shed 8 bases, and the junction held 10 bases outside the gene matches. CDR1 SGHTA and CDR2 FQGNSA come from the germline V gene. There are 17 residues in the CDR3. CDR3 protein: CASSLAAPGQGIEKLFF. The CDR3 nucleotides read TGTGCCAGCAGCTTAGCGGCTCCGGGACAGGGTATCGAAAAACTGTTTTTT.

This clonotype has ten or more counts. The J gene is TRBJ2-1, the V gene TRBV29-1, with 9 bases matching TRBD1. The CDR3 extends over 16 amino acids. Germline trimming cut 2 bases from V and 6 bases from J; bases unmatched to any gene: 11. Germline V lookup: CDR1 SQVTM, CDR2 ANQGSEA. The CDR3 DNA reads as TGCAGCGTTGAATTCCCCCGGGACAGGGCTATCAATGAGCAGTTCTTC. Its protein product is CSVEFPRDRAINEQFF.

Ten or more counts support this clonotype. The chain joins TRBV5-1 to TRBJ1-1; D may be TRBD1 (5 bases). Germline assignment: CDR1 SGHRS and CDR2 YFSETQ. With 0 bases removed from V and 0 bases from J, the gap between germline ends came to 9 bases. This CDR3 has 15 residues. CDR3 sequence reads: CASSLVGGMNTEAFF. The CDR3 DNA sequence: TGCGCCAGCAGCTTGGTCGGGGGTATGAACACTGAAGCTTTCTTT.

This clonotype has just one count. The chain carries TRBV28 and TRBJ2-5; weak D call: TRBD1 (6 bases). CDR1 is MDHEN, CDR2 SYDVKM, per germline. Deletions cut 1 base from V and 0 bases from J, with 9 bases between. The CDR3 runs 15 residues. In DNA, the CDR3 is TGTGCCAGCAGTTTATTTGGACAGAACCAAGAGACCCAGTACTTC. As protein: CASSLFGQNQETQYF.